A single sample gave rise to the 9 T cell receptor beta chains below, sequenced in a study of cytomegalovirus exposure and HLA in healthy donors. Amplification used 60 Vbeta primers and 13 Jbeta primers. Generated by immunoSEQ multiplex PCR, the TCRdb table keeps only in-frame clones and is missing some. The data hold fewer than 200,000 clones, with approximately 70% observed a single time. Input material: PBMCs. The receptor set was obtained from a man in his forties in good health and CMV-seropositive.

The chain links TRBV30 to TRBJ1-5; a weak D match, TRBD1 (6 bases). The CDR3 sequence is 14 residues long. V lost 2 bases to trimming and J lost 6 bases, with 14 bases between them. Germline V gene sequence: CDR1 GTSNPN, CDR2 SVGIG (reference sequence). CDR3 sequence: CAWSLQGLGQPQHF. CDR3 nucleotide sequence: TGTGCCTGGAGTCTGCAGGGGTTGGGTCAGCCCCAGCATTTT.

J is TRBJ2-7 and V is TRBV9, with a tentative D call TRBD1 (6 bases). Trimming left V 4 bases short and J 7 bases short, with 18 bases between. The CDR3 contains 14 residues. CDR1 and CDR2 from the germline V gene are SGDLS and YYNGEE. The CDR3 DNA is TGTGCCAGCAGCCCGATAGGACAGTTCGAAGAGCAGTACTTC. The encoded protein is CASSPIGQFEEQYF.

This clone was counted a few times. The V call is TRBV19, the J call TRBJ2-1; 9 bases map to TRBD2. With 1 base clipped from V and 3 bases from J, the junction kept 1 base outside the gene matches. CDR1 and CDR2 (germline): LNHDA, SQIVND (reference sequence). The CDR3 is made up of 15 amino acids. CDR3 DNA sequence: TGTGCCAGTAGTATAGTACTAGCGGGCTACAATGAGCAGTTCTTC. Its protein is CASSIVLAGYNEQFF.

The gene calls are TRBV28 and TRBJ1-4; D remains unclear. Germline V gene sequence: CDR1 MDHEN, CDR2 SYDVKM. V shed 6 bases and J shed 6 bases, with 23 bases lying between them. The CDR3 length is 17 residues. CDR3 coding DNA: TGTGCCAGCAGGTCCTTGTCCCGGGTAAATAAGGATGAAAAACTGTTTTTT. It is translated as CASRSLSRVNKDEKLFF.

The sample holds one count of this clone. This chain connects TRBV5-1 to TRBJ1-2; TRBD1 agrees at 7 bases. The CDR3 loop spans 15 amino acids. Per the germline V gene, CDR1 is SGHRS and CDR2 is YFSETQ. Losses at the gene ends were 3 bases for V and 5 bases for J; bases not matched to a gene: 10. CDR3 in amino acids: CASSSGQAAGYGYTF. The CDR3 DNA follows: TGCGCCAGCAGCTCTGGACAGGCGGCAGGGTATGGCTACACCTTC.

This rearrangement joins TRBV7-9 to TRBJ2-2; a possible D gene is TRBD2 (6 bases). V lost 2 bases, J lost 5 bases, and 9 bases lay in between. The CDR3 contains 14 residues. Germline V CDR1 and CDR2: SEHNR, FQNEAQ (reference sequence). As DNA, the CDR3 is TGTGCCAGCAGCTTATTGGAGGGAACCGGGGAGCTGTTTTTT. It yields the protein CASSLLEGTGELFF.

The rearrangement joins TRBV9 to TRBJ1-1; D gene ambiguous. The CDR3 extends over 13 amino acids. CDR1 is SGDLS and CDR2 is YYNGEE in the germline V gene. V was cut by 7 bases and J by 1 base, with 11 bases left in between. Written as DNA, the CDR3 is TGTGCCAGCGGAGGGAGGACGAACACTGAAGCTTTCTTT. It translates to CASGGRTNTEAFF.

This sequence joins TRBV6-5 and TRBJ2-2; tentative D call: TRBD2 (5 bases). The CDR3 totals 14 residues. Germline V gene data show CDR1 as MNHEY and CDR2 as SVGAGI. The V and J ends lost 7 bases and 5 bases respectively, with 14 bases between them. CDR3 nucleotide sequence: TGTGCCAGCACCTCGGGAAGTTGGACCGGGGAGCTGTTTTTT. Encoded protein: CASTSGSWTGELFF.

This clone was counted a few times. J is TRBJ1-4 and V is TRBV6-6, with 9 nucleotides matching TRBD1. The V gene end was trimmed by 6 bases and the J gene end by 15 bases; junction bases not matched to a gene: 14. The germline V gene has CDR1 MNHNY and CDR2 SVGAGI (reference sequence). This CDR3 spans 14 amino acids. For the CDR3, the DNA is TGTGCCAGCAGACTAGGACAGGGGCCCGACAAGGTGTTTTTT. This encodes CASRLGQGPDKVFF.